The table lists the clone carrying this T cell receptor beta chain with a few counts. Execution of the assay was at deep level. Assay used: immunoSEQ multiplex PCR; TCRdb lists only in-frame clones, some missing. The repertoire holds around 610,000 clones, with around 96% as singletons. The data were taken from a study of shared clonotypes between healthy human individuals. Study background: Per donor, CD8 memory used one plate, CD8 naive used two, CD4 memory used three and CD4 naive used three.

This CDR3 comprises 14 residues. Trimming took off 1 base at V and 0 bases at J, with 6 bases between the two ends. Germline V CDR1 and CDR2: SGHAT, FQNNGV. Cells designated naive CD8 were CD45RO-negative and were positively selected for CCR7, with terminally differentiated effector memory CD45RA+ cells excluded. The donor population consisted of healthy HIV-negative adults with no recent acute infections or vaccinations. The sequenced sample consisted of naive CD8+ T cells sorted from blood. The V gene is TRBV11-2, the J gene TRBJ1-1; D ambiguous. The receptor comes from a woman under 40 in good health. This chain's CDR3 is CASSLAGVNTEAFF. The DNA for the CDR3 is TGTGCCAGCAGCTTAGCCGGCGTGAACACTGAAGCTTTCTTT.